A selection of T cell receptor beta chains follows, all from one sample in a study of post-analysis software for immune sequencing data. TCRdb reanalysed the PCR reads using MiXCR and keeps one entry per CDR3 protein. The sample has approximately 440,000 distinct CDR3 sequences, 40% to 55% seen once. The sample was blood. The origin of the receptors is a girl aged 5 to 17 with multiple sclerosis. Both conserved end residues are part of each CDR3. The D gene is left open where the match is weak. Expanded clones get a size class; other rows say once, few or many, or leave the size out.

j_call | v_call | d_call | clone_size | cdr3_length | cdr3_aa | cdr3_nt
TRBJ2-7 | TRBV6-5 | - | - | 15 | CASRSGTPGSYEQYF | TGTGCCAGCAGATCTGGGACCCCGGGGAGCTACGAGCAGTACTTC
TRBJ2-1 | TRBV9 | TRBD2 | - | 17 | CASSVVGGGPSYNEQFF | TGTGCCAGCAGCGTAGTGGGGGGAGGGCCCTCCTACAATGAGCAGTTCTTC
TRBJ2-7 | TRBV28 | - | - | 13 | CASRGRKTYEQYF | TGTGCCAGCAGGGGACGGAAGACATACGAGCAGTACTTC
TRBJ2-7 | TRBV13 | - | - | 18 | CASSARGGGGTRTHEQYF | TGTGCCAGCAGCGCCCGGGGAGGGGGCGGGACTAGAACTCACGAGCAGTACTTC
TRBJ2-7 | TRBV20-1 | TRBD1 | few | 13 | CSASKTGSGEQYF | TGCAGTGCTAGCAAGACAGGGTCGGGCGAGCAGTACTTC
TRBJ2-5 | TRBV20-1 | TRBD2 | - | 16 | CSARGGASGSKETQYF | TGCAGTGCTAGAGGTGGGGCTAGCGGGAGCAAAGAGACCCAGTACTTC
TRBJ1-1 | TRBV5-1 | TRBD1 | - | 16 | CASSFRQGIMNTEAFF | TGCGCCAGCAGCTTTCGACAGGGAATCATGAACACTGAAGCTTTCTTT
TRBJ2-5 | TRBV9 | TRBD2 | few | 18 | CASSPGLAGEGLVETQYF | TGTGCCAGCTCCCCGGGACTAGCGGGAGAAGGGCTGGTAGAGACCCAGTACTTC
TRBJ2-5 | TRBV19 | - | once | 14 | CASSRGHLQETQYF | TGTGCCAGTAGTAGGGGACATCTCCAAGAGACCCAGTACTTC
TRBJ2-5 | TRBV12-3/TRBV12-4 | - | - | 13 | CASSSPNQETQYF | TGTGCCAGCAGCTCGCCCAACCAAGAGACCCAGTACTTC
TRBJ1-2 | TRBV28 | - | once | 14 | CASSLSSRTYGCTF | TGTGCCAGCAGTTTATCCTCCAGGACCTATGGCTGCACCTTC
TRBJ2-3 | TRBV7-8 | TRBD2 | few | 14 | CASSLVSGRDTQYF | TGTGCCAGCAGCTTAGTTAGCGGGAGGGATACGCAGTATTTT
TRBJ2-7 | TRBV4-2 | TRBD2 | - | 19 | CASSHSMTSGRAESYEQYF | TGTGCCAGCAGCCACTCTATGACTAGCGGGAGGGCCGAAAGCTACGAGCAGTACTTC
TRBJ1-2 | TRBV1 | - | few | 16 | CTSSQDRGRSIDGYTF | TGCACCAGCAGCCAAGACAGGGGGCGGTCGATCGATGGCTACACCTTC
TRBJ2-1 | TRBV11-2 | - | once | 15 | CASSPARRPNNEQFF | TGTGCCAGCAGCCCTGCTAGGAGACCGAACAATGAGCAGTTCTTC
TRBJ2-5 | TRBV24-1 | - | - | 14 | CATGPSGPLWEQYF | TGTGCCACCGGGCCCTCGGGGCCGCTTTGGGAGCAGTACTTC
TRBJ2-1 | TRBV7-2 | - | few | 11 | CASSLTWEQFF | TGTGCCAGCAGCTTAACCTGGGAGCAGTTCTTC
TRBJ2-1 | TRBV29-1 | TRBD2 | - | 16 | CSVDVLGLATTNEQFF | TGCAGCGTTGATGTCCTTGGACTAGCAACAACCAATGAGCAGTTCTTC
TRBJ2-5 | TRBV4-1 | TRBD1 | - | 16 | CASSQDARTGGKTQYF | TGCGCCAGCAGCCAAGATGCCAGGACAGGGGGCAAGACCCAGTACTTC
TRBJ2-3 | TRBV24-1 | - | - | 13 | CATNADRTDTQYF | TGTGCCACCAATGCAGACCGCACAGATACGCAGTATTTT
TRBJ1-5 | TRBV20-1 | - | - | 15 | CSARDPAVSNQPQHF | TGCAGTGCTAGAGATCCTGCAGTGAGCAATCAGCCCCAGCATTTT
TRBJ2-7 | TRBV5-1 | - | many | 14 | CASSLGESSYEQYF | TGCGCCAGCAGCTTGGGAGAGAGCTCCTACGAGCAGTACTTC
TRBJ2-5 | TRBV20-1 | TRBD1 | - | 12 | CSAGDRRETQYF | TGCAGTGCTGGGGACAGGAGGGAGACCCAGTACTTC
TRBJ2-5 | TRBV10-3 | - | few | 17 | CAISERRGSSLQETQYF | TGTGCCATCAGTGAGAGAAGGGGGTCCTCCCTTCAAGAGACCCAGTACTTC
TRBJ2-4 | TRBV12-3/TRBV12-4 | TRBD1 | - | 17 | CVSSLRVDRGPKNIQYF | TGTGTCAGCAGTTTAAGAGTGGACAGGGGGCCCAAAAACATTCAGTACTTC
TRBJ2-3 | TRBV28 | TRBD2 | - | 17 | CASTEGASGTSTDTQYF | TGTGCCAGCACCGAAGGGGCTAGCGGGACTAGCACAGATACGCAGTATTTT
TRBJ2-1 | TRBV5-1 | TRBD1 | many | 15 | CASSLVPGQGNEQFF | TGCGCCAGCAGCTTGGTCCCCGGACAGGGGAATGAGCAGTTCTTC
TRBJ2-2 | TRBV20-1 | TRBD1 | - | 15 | CSARVPGGYTGELFF | TGCAGTGCTAGAGTTCCAGGGGGCTACACCGGGGAGCTGTTTTTT
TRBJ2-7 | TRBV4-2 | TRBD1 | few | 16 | CASSQDKGTGASEQYF | TGTGCCAGCAGCCAAGATAAGGGGACAGGGGCGTCCGAGCAGTACTTC
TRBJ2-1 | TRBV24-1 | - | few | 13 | CATSDPARIEQFF | TGTGCCACCAGTGATCCTGCTAGAATTGAGCAGTTCTTC
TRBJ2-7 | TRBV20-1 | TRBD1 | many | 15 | CSAEQIQGQGYEQYF | TGCAGTGCCGAACAGATACAGGGGCAAGGCTACGAGCAGTACTTC
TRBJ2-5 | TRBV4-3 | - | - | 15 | CASSQDGRTPLEQYF | TGCGCCAGCAGCCAAGATGGAAGGACTCCGTTGGAGCAGTACTTC
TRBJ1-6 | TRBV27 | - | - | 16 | CASSFNPQSYNSPLHF | TGTGCCAGCAGTTTTAACCCCCAGAGCTATAATTCACCCCTCCACTTT
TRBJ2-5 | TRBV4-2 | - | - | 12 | CASSQGSETQYF | TGTGCCAGCAGCCAAGGTTCAGAGACCCAGTACTTC
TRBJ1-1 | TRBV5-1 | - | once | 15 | CASSLGAGENTEAFF | TGCGCCAGCAGCTTGGGGGCTGGGGAGAACACTGAAGCTTTCTTT
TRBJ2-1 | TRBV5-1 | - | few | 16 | CASSLVLWTSYNEQFF | TGCGCCAGCAGCTTAGTTCTTTGGACTTCATACAATGAGCAGTTCTTC
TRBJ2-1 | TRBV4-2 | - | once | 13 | CASSQDRIPEQFF | TGTGCCAGCAGCCAAGACCGTATACCCGAGCAGTTCTTC
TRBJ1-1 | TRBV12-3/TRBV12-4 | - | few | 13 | CASKTSTLTEAFF | TGTGCCAGCAAGACAAGTACCCTCACTGAAGCTTTCTTT
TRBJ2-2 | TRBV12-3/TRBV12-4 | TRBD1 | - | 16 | CASSPGTGANTGELFF | TGTGCCAGCAGCCCTGGGACAGGGGCCAACACCGGGGAGCTGTTTTTT
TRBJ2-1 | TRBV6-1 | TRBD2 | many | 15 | CASSEVGTTHNEQFF | TGTGCCAGCAGTGAAGTGGGGACTACCCACAATGAGCAGTTCTTC
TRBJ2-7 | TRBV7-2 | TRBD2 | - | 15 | CASSSSGRAAYEQYF | TGTGCCAGCAGCTCGAGCGGGAGGGCTGCGTACGAGCAGTACTTC
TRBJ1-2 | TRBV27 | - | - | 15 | CASSLVGGQNYGYTF | TGTGCCAGCAGTTTGGTGGGGGGGCAGAACTATGGCTACACCTTC
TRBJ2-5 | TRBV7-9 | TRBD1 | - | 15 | CASSQPAGGQETQYF | TGTGCCAGCAGTCAACCCGCAGGGGGCCAAGAGACCCAGTACTTC
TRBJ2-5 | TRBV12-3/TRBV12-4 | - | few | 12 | CASRSGRGSEYF | TGTGCCAGCAGATCTGGCAGGGGAAGCGAGTACTTC
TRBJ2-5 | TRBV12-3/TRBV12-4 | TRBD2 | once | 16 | CASSFVSGWDQETQYF | TGTGCCAGCAGTTTCGTTAGCGGGTGGGACCAAGAGACCCAGTACTTC
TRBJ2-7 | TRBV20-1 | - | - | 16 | CSASGALSGSFHEQYF | TGCAGTGCTAGCGGGGCGCTCAGCGGGTCTTTCCACGAGCAGTACTTC
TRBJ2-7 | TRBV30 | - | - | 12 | CACRQANYEQYF | TGTGCCTGCCGACAGGCCAACTACGAGCAGTACTTC